Below, one T cell receptor beta chain is given with its context. Its matching antigen is unknown. The libraries were made with immunoSEQ v3. Libraries were prepared by immunoSEQ multiplex PCR; TCRdb keeps only in-frame clonotypes and omits some of them. Here the sample spans more than 50,000 clones, over 75% being singletons. The time point is: pre-treatment sample, taken before nivolumab and TIL therapy. This specimen comes from a study of TIL therapy for anti-PD-1-resistant metastatic lung cancer. Study in general: Median patient age was about 56, ranging roughly 35-75 years.

V lost 5 bases to trimming and J lost 0 bases; unmatched junction nucleotides: 14. Germline-derived CDR1 and CDR2 are GTSNPN and SVGIG (reference sequence). The CDR3 runs 19 residues. Broader study findings: After infusion, TIL clonotypes partly replaced peripheral T cells and declined over months.

The genes are TRBV30 and TRBJ2-1, with TRBD2 matching over 12 bases. This TCR came from a person between 30 and 79 years old with non-small cell lung cancer. Sequencing was performed on blood, taken at baseline. The CDR3, as DNA: TGTGCCTGGGGCGGGCGAGCTAGCGGGAGGGCCATCTCCTACAATGAGCAGTTCTTC. Residues: CAWGGRASGRAISYNEQFF.